Each of the 20 T cell receptor beta chains below was sequenced from the same sample in a study of blood T cell repertoires in COVID-19. The repertoire was sequenced with immunoSEQ multiplex PCR; TCRdb's copy has only in-frame clones and lacks some. The repertoire consists of some 250,000 clones, with roughly 90% occurring once and the leading ten covering 0.7%. The sample was peripheral blood. These receptor sequences come from a human donor in a cohort sampled during active COVID-19.

This sequence joins TRBV5-6 and TRBJ2-5; tentatively, D is TRBD1 (6 bases). The CDR3 has 16 amino acids. V was shortened by 6 bases and J by 1 base, with 19 bases between the two germline ends. Germline CDR1 SGHDT, CDR2 YYEEEE. DNA of the CDR3: TGTGCCAGCACCCGAGGACAGTTCGAGGTCCAAGAGACCCAGTACTTC. This sequence encodes CASTRGQFEVQETQYF.

This clone turned up a few times. The V and J genes are TRBV4-3 and TRBJ1-2; D is unclear. The germline V and J ends were trimmed by 5 bases and 5 bases, with 15 bases remaining between them. Germline V gene lookup returns CDR1 LGHNA and CDR2 YSLEER. This CDR3 has 14 residues. CDR3 protein: CASSSYLVDYGYTF. The CDR3, as DNA: TGCGCCAGCAGCTCTTACCTAGTCGATTATGGCTACACCTTC.

This sequence joins TRBV9 and TRBJ1-6; 7 bases match TRBD1. The V gene's germline CDR1 is SGDLS and CDR2 YYNGEE. This CDR3 region has 15 residues. The ends lost 1 base at V and 8 bases at J; junction bases unmatched: 6. The CDR3 DNA reads as TGTGCCAGCAGCGTAATGGGGACAGTCGATTCACCCCTCCACTTT. It codes for CASSVMGTVDSPLHF.

The J gene is TRBJ1-3, the V gene TRBV7-9; maybe TRBD1 (5 bases). Germline CDR1 is SEHNR and CDR2 is FQNEAQ (reference sequence). This CDR3 contains 15 residues. Trimming took 1 base from V and 8 from J, leaving 15 bases between them. CDR3 protein: CASSLVGPGVDTIYF. The CDR3 bases are TGTGCCAGCAGCTTAGTCGGACCGGGGGTGGACACCATATATTTT.

This rearrangement joins TRBV28 to TRBJ1-2; tentative D call: TRBD1 (5 bases). CDR1 and CDR2 (germline): MDHEN, SYDVKM. CDR3 length: 14 amino acids. Deletions cut 6 bases from V and 7 bases from J, with 18 bases between. CDR3 nucleotide sequence: TGTGCCAGCAGGTCGGGGGTTAGTATAAGTGGCTACACCTTC. Its translation: CASRSGVSISGYTF.

The chain has TRBV9 and TRBJ2-7; maybe TRBD1 (6 bases). CDR1 SGDLS and CDR2 YYNGEE come from the germline V gene. V lost 3 bases and J lost 1, with 8 bases in between. The CDR3 has 13 residues. This chain's CDR3 is CASSAGQSYEQYF. For the CDR3, the DNA is TGTGCCAGCAGCGCAGGACAGTCCTACGAGCAGTACTTC.

This chain connects TRBV3-1 (or the pseudogene TRBV3-2) to TRBJ2-2; D possibly corresponds to TRBD2 (7 bases). This CDR3 is built from 16 residues. V lost 4 bases, J lost 0 bases, and 12 bases lay in between. From germline, CDR1 is LGHDT and CDR2 YNNKEL (reference sequence). The CDR3 spells CASSRGGGSNTGELFF. The CDR3 DNA sequence: TGTGCCAGCAGCCGCGGGGGCGGGTCGAACACCGGGGAGCTGTTTTTT.

The chain has TRBV11-2 and TRBJ1-1; the D gene is possibly TRBD1 (6 bases). V gave up 2 bases and J gave up 1 base, with 14 bases separating them. The CDR3 spans 16 residues. Germline assignment: CDR1 SGHAT and CDR2 FQNNGV. For the CDR3, the DNA is TGTGCCAGCAGCTTACTGATAGGACAGAAGAACACTGAAGCTTTCTTT. Protein sequence: CASSLLIGQKNTEAFF.

This chain connects TRBV28 to TRBJ1-2, with 7 bases matching TRBD1. The CDR3 length is 15 residues. Trimming removed 10 bases from V and 4 bases from J; junction bases left unmatched: 15. Germline values: CDR1 MDHEN, CDR2 SYDVKM. CDR3 loop: CATPTGSLWGYGYTF. The CDR3 DNA follows: TGTGCCACCCCGACAGGGTCCCTTTGGGGCTATGGCTACACCTTC.

The chain combines TRBV7-9 with TRBJ1-1; 10 bases map to TRBD1. Germline assignment: CDR1 SEHNR and CDR2 FQNEAQ (reference sequence). CDR3 size: 16 residues. Trimming removed 6 bases from V and 2 bases from J; junction bases left unmatched: 9. In DNA, the CDR3 is TGTGCCAGCAGGCGTCCGGGACAGGGGATAAACACTGAAGCTTTCTTT. This sequence encodes CASRRPGQGINTEAFF.

This sequence joins TRBV4-2 and TRBJ2-5; 8 bases match TRBD2. The CDR3 length is 14 residues. Germline trimming cut 4 bases from V and 5 bases from J; bases unmatched to any gene: 6. Germline CDR1 reads LGHNA; CDR2 reads YNFKEQ. CDR3 residues: CASSLGGGGETQYF. The CDR3 bases are TGTGCCAGCAGCCTCGGGGGGGGCGGGGAGACCCAGTACTTC.

CDR3 DNA sequence: TGCGCCAGCAGCTCGGGGACATCGAGAGCAGATACGCAGTATTTT. This sequence encodes CASSSGTSRADTQYF. The chain links TRBV5-1 to TRBJ2-3, with D possibly TRBD1 on 6 matching bases. Germline lookup yields CDR1 SGHRS and CDR2 YFSETQ. V was trimmed by 3 bases and J by 4 bases, leaving 15 bases between them. This CDR3 is 15 amino acids long.

The chain is built from TRBV7-9 and TRBJ1-1; 8 nucleotides align to TRBD1. In germline, CDR1 is SEHNR, CDR2 FQNEAQ (reference sequence). With V trimmed by 5 bases and J by 3 bases, 8 bases remained unmatched. This CDR3 region has 15 residues. This CDR3 reads CASSGRTGKDTEAFF. The CDR3 region has the DNA TGTGCCAGCAGCGGCCGGACAGGGAAGGACACTGAAGCTTTCTTT.

The V and J genes are TRBV10-3 and TRBJ2-1; possible D gene TRBD2, 6 bases. The V end was cut by 6 bases, the J end by 10 bases, with 16 bases between. CDR3 length equals 13 residues. Germline V gene sequence: CDR1 ENHRY, CDR2 SYGVKD. CDR3 region: CAISGTPDGEQFF. CDR3 DNA sequence: TGTGCCATCAGCGGGACTCCCGACGGAGAGCAGTTCTTC.

The chain couples TRBV6-5 to TRBJ1-2; possible D gene TRBD1, 5 bases. Germline values: CDR1 MNHEY, CDR2 SVGAGI. This CDR3 has 12 amino acids. The ends were cut back, 6 bases at V and 4 bases at J, with 9 bases in the middle. CDR3 loop: CASRQGLYGYTF. The DNA of the CDR3 is TGTGCCAGCAGGCAGGGCCTCTATGGCTACACCTTC.

The genes are TRBV7-2 and TRBJ2-1; 8 nucleotides line up with TRBD2. The germline CDR1 and CDR2 sequences are SGHTA and FQGNSA. CDR3 length: 14 residues. Losses at the gene ends were 3 bases for V and 6 bases for J; bases not matched to a gene: 4. For the CDR3, the DNA is TGTGCCAGCAGCTTGGCGGGGGGACTCAATGAGCAGTTCTTC. Translating it yields CASSLAGGLNEQFF.

J is TRBJ2-7 and V is TRBV4-1; 8 bases are a match to TRBD1. The CDR3 has 17 residues. Germline values: CDR1 MGHRA, CDR2 YSYEKL. The junction had 13 bases not matched to a gene; V was cut back by 4 bases and J by 2 bases. The CDR3 DNA is TGCGCCAGCAGCCTCCACGAGGTGGGACAGGACACCTACGAGCAGTACTTC. Translation: CASSLHEVGQDTYEQYF.

The chain recombines TRBV5-4 with TRBJ2-7; weak D call: TRBD1 (6 bases). This CDR3 is built from 15 residues. Germline V lookup: CDR1 SGHNT, CDR2 YYREEE (reference sequence). V lost 0 bases, J lost 2 bases, and 12 bases lay in between. The CDR3 DNA sequence: TGTGCCAGCAGCTTGGGAGGGACAAGTACCTACGAGCAGTACTTC. Amino acid sequence: CASSLGGTSTYEQYF.

This clone was recorded at least ten times. The V call is TRBV7-9, the J call TRBJ2-7; 7 bases are shared with TRBD1. V was clipped by 1 base and J by 7 bases; unmatched bases: 7. Germline V gene sequence: CDR1 SEHNR, CDR2 FQNEAQ (reference sequence). The CDR3 runs 14 residues. The CDR3 DNA reads TGTGCCAGCAGCTTAGAGGAGACAGGGAAGGAGCAGTACTTC. Translating gives CASSLEETGKEQYF.

This chain uses TRBV19 with TRBJ2-5; 8 bases fit TRBD1. Germline V gene data show CDR1 as LNHDA and CDR2 as SQIVND (reference sequence). Losses at the gene ends were 5 bases for V and 7 bases for J; bases not matched to a gene: 9. The CDR3 has 14 amino acids. This CDR3 reads CASSLDRVGGTQYF. Here the CDR3 DNA reads TGTGCCAGTAGTCTGGACAGGGTCGGTGGGACCCAGTACTTC. Full variable domain (outside the CDR3, taken from reference TRBV19 and TRBJ2-5): DGGITQSPKYLFRKEGQNVTLSCEQNLNHDAMYWYRQDPGQGLRLIYYSQIVNDFQKGDIAEGYSVSREKKESFPLTVTSAQKNPTAFYLCASSLDRVGGTQYFGPGTRLLVL.